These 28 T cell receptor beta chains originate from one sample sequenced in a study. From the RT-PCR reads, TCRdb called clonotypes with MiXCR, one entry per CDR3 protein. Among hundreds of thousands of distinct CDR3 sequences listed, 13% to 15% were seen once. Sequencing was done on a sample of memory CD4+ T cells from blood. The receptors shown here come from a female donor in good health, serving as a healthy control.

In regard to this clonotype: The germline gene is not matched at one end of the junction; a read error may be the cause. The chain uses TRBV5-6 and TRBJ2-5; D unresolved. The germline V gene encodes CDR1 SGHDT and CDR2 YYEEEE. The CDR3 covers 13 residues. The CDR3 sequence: CASSLAGPRVFSF. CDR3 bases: TGTGCCAGCAGCTTGGCCGGTCCAAGAGTGTTCTCCTTC.

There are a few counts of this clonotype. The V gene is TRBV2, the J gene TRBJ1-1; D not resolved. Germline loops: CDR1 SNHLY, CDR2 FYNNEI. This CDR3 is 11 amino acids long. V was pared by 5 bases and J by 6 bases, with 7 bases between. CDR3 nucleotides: TGTGCCAGCAGTCAAGTCGCTGAAGCTTTCTTT. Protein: CASSQVAEAFF.

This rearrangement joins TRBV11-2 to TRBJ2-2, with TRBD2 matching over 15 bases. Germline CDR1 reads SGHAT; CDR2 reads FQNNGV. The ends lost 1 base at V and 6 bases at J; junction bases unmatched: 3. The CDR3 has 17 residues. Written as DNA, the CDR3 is TGTGCCAGCAGCTTAGCCCGGACTAGCGGGAGGGCCGGGGAGCTGTTTTTT. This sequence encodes CASSLARTSGRAGELFF.

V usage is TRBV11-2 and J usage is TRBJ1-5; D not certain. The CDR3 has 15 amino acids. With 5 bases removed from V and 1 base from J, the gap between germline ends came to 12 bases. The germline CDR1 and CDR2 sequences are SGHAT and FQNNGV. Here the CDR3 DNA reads TGTGCCAGCAGCATGGACGTCGGGAGCAATCAGCCCCAGCATTTT. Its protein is CASSMDVGSNQPQHF.

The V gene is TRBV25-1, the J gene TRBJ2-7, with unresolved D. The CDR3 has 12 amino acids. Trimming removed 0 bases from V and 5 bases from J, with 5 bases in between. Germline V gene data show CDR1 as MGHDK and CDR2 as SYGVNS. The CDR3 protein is CASSEYPNEQYF. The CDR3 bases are TGTGCCAGCAGTGAATATCCAAACGAGCAGTACTTC.

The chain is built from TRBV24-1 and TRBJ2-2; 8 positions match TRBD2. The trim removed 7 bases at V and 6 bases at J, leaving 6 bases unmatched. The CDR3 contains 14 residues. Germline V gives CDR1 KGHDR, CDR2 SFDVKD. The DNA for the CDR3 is TGTGCCACCAGGACTAGCGTCGGAGCCGGGGAGCTGTTTTTT. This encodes CATRTSVGAGELFF.

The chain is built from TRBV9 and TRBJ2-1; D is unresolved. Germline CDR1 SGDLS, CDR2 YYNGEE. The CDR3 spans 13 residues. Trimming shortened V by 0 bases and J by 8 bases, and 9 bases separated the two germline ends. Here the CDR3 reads CASSVGLSDEQFF. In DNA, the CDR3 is TGTGCCAGCAGCGTAGGACTGTCCGATGAGCAGTTCTTC.

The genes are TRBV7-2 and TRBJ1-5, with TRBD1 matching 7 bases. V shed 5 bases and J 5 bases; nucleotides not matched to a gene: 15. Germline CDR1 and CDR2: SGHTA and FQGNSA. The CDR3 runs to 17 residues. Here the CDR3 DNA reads TGTGCCAGCAGCGGCACCTACAGGGGTTGGCCTCATCAGCCCCAGCATTTT. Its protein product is CASSGTYRGWPHQPQHF.

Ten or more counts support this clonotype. CDR3 sequence: CAIKPGFYNEQFF. In nucleotides, the CDR3 is TGTGCCATTAAACCGGGATTCTACAATGAGCAGTTCTTC. The chain combines TRBV10-3 with TRBJ2-1; maybe TRBD2 (5 bases). Germline V gene data show CDR1 as ENHRY and CDR2 as SYGVKD. The V end lost 9 bases, the J end lost 3 bases, and 12 bases lay between the germline ends. The CDR3 has 13 amino acids.

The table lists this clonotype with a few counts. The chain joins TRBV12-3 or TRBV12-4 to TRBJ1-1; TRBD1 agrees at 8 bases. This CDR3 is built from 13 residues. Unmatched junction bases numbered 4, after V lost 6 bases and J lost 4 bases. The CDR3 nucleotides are TGTGCCAGCAGAGACAGGGGCCCCACTGAAGCTTTCTTT. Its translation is CASRDRGPTEAFF.

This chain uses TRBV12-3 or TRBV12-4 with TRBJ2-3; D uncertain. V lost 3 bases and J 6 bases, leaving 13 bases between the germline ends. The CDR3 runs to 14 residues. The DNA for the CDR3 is TGTGCCAGCAGTTTGAGAGGAGACGAGGATACGCAGTATTTT. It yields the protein CASSLRGDEDTQYF.

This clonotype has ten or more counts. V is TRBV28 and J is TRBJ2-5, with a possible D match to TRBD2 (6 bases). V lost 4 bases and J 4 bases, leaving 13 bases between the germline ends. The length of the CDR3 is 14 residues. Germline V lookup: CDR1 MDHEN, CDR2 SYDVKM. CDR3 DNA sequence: TGTGCCAGCAGTTCCCTGGGAGGAGGAGAGACCCAGTACTTC. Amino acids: CASSSLGGGETQYF.

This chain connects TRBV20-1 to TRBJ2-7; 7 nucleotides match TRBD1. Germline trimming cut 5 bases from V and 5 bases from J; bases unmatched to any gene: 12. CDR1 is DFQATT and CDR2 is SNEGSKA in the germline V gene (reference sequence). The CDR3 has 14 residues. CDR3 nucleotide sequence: TGCAGTGCTGATGACAGGGTGGGGTACGACGAGCAGTACTTC. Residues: CSADDRVGYDEQYF.

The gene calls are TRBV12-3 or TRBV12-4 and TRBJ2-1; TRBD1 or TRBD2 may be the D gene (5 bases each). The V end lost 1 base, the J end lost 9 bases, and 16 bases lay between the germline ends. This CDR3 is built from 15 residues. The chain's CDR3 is CASSLGGLAVREQFF. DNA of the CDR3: TGTGCCAGCAGTTTAGGGGGCCTAGCCGTTCGTGAGCAGTTCTTC.

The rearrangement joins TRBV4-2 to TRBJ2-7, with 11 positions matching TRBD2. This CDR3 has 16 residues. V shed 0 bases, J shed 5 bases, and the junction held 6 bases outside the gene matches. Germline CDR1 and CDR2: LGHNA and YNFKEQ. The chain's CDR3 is CASSQDIAGGRNEQYF. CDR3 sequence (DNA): TGTGCCAGCAGCCAAGATATAGCGGGAGGGCGAAACGAGCAGTACTTC.

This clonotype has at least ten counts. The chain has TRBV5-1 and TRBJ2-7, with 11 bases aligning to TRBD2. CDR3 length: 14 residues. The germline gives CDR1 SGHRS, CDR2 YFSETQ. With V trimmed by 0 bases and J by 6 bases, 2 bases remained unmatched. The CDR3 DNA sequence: TGCGCCAGCAGCTTGGATCTAGCGGGAGGCGAGCAGTACTTC. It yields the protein CASSLDLAGGEQYF.

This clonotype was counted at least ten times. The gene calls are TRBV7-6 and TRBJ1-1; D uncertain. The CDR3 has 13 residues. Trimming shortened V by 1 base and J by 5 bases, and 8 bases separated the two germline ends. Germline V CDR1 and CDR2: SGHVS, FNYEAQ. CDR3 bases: TGTGCCAGCAGCTTAGATGCAGAGACTGAAGCTTTCTTT. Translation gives CASSLDAETEAFF.

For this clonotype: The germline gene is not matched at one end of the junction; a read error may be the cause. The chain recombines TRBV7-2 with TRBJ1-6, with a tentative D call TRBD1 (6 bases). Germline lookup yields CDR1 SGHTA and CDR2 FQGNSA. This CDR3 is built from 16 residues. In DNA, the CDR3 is TGTGTCAGCAGCTTAGGCGGGGGCATCTGGACTTCACCCCTCCACTTT. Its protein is CVSSLGGGIWTSPLHF.

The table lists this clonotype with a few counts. The CDR3 nucleotides read TGTGCCAGCAGCTTAAGGCGGGGCAGCTCCTACAATGAGCAGTTCTTC. Protein product: CASSLRRGSSYNEQFF. This rearrangement joins TRBV11-2 to TRBJ2-1, with D maybe TRBD2 (6 bases). Trimming took 2 bases from V and 0 from J, leaving 11 bases between them. Germline V gene data show CDR1 as SGHAT and CDR2 as FQNNGV. The CDR3 extends over 16 amino acids.

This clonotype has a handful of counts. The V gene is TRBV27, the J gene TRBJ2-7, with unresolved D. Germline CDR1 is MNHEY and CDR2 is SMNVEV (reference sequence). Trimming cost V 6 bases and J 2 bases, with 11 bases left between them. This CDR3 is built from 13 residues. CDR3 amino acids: CASRPRATYEQYF. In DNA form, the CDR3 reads TGTGCCAGCAGACCCCGCGCGACCTACGAGCAGTACTTC.

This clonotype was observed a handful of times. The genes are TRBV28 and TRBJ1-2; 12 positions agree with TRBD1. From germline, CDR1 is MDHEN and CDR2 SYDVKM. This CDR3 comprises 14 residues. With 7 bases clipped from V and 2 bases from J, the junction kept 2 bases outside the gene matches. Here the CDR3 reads CASKGTGGNYGYTF. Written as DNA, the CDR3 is TGTGCCAGCAAGGGGACAGGGGGCAACTATGGCTACACCTTC.

The CDR3 sequence: CASSSRTGSDYGYTF. The CDR3 DNA follows: TGTGCCAGCAGCTCAAGGACAGGGAGTGACTATGGCTACACCTTC. The chain couples TRBV7-2 to TRBJ1-2, with 8 bases identical to TRBD1. The length of the CDR3 is 15 residues. Germline CDR1 is SGHTA and CDR2 is FQGNSA. V trimming: 4 bases; J trimming: 3 bases; junction bases outside the gene matches: 7.

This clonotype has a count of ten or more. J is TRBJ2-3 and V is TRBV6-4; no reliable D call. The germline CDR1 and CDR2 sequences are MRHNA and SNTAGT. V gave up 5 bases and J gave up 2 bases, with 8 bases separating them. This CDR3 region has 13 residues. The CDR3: CASSPGPTDTQYF. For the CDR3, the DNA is TGTGCCAGCAGTCCCGGACCCACAGATACGCAGTATTTT.

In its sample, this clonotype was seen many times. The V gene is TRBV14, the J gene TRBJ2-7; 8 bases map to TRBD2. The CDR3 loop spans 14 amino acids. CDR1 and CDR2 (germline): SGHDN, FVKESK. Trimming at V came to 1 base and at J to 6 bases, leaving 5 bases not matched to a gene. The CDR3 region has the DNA TGTGCCAGCAGCCAAGCCGGGACTAGAGGCGAGCAGTACTTC. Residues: CASSQAGTRGEQYF. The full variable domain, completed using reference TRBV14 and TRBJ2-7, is EAGVTQFPSHSVIEKGQTVTLRCDPISGHDNLYWYRRVMGKEIKFLLHFVKESKQDESGMPNNRFLAERTGGTYSTLKVQPAELEDSGVYFCASSQAGTRGEQYFGPGTRLTVT.

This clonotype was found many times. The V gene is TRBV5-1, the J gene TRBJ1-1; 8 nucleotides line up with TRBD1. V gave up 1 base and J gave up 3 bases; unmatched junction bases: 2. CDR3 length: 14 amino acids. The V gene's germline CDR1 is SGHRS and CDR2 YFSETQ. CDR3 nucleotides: TGCGCCAGCAGCTTGCTACAGGGGGACACTGAAGCTTTCTTT. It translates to CASSLLQGDTEAFF. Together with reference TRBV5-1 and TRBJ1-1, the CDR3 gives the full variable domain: KAGVTQTPRYLIKTRGQQVTLSCSPISGHRSVSWYQQTPGQGLQFLFEYFSETQRNKGNFPGRFSGRQFSNSRSEMNVSTLELGDSALYLCASSLLQGDTEAFFGQGTRLTVV.

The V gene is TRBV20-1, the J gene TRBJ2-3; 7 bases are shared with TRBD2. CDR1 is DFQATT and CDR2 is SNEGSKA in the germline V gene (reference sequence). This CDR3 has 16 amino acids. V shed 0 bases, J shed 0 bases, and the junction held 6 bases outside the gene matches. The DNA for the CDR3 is TGCAGTGCTAGAGATTTCAGCGGGGCAAGCACAGATACGCAGTATTTT. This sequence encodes CSARDFSGASTDTQYF.

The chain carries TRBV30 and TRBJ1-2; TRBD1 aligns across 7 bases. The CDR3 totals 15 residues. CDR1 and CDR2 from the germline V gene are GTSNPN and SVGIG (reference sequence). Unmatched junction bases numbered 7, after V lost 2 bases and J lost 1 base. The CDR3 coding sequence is TGTGCCTGGAGTCGGGACAGCTCCCTTAACTATGGCTACACCTTC. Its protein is CAWSRDSSLNYGYTF.

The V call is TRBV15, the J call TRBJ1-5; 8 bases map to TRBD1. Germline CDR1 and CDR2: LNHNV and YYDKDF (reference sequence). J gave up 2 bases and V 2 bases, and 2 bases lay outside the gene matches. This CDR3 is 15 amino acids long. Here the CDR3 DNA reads TGTGCCACCAGCAGAAAGGACAGGGGCAATCAGCCCCAGCATTTT. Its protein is CATSRKDRGNQPQHF.